A selection of T cell receptor beta chains follows, all from one sample in a study of long-term antiretroviral therapy in people with HIV. Profiled with immunoSEQ multiplex PCR; TCRdb holds only in-frame clones, not every one. This sample has around 20,000 clones, with 80% to 85% found just once. Specimen: unsorted PBMCs, collected 0.2 years after starting antiretroviral therapy. The receptors derive from a woman in her thirties with HIV. Both conserved end residues are part of each CDR3. A D gene is named only where the DNA matches it firmly. For some rows the clone size is stated as once, few or many, or as a class when expanded; others skip it.

j_call cdr3_length clone_size v_call d_call cdr3_nt cdr3_aa
TRBJ1-2 13 NA TRBV4-2 TRBD1 TGTGCCAGCAGTCCAGACAGGGGGGACGGCTACACCTTC CASSPDRGDGYTF
TRBJ1-3 12 NA TRBV10-3 NA TGTGCCATTGGGCAGCTCGTGAACACCATATATTTT CAIGQLVNTIYF
TRBJ2-5 13 NA TRBV9 NA TGTGCCAGCAGCGTACACCAACAAGAGACCCAGTACTTC CASSVHQQETQYF
TRBJ1-2 12 NA TRBV2 TRBD1 TGTGCCAGCAGCGAAACAGGGGATGGCTACACCTTC CASSETGDGYTF
TRBJ1-1 15 NA TRBV2 NA TGTGCCAGCAGTTTGGACATTACCCTGAACACTGAAGCTTTCTTT CASSLDITLNTEAFF
TRBJ1-5 15 NA TRBV29-1 NA TGCAGCGTTGCGGGGGGGAGGAGGCCGGATCCGCCCCAGCATTTT CSVAGGRRPDPPQHF
TRBJ2-2 12 NA TRBV11-1 NA TGTGCCAGCAGCTTAGTTGGCGGGGAGCTGTTTTTT CASSLVGGELFF
TRBJ1-2 9 once TRBV6-1 NA TGTGCCATTGGCAATGGCTACACCTTC CAIGNGYTF
TRBJ1-3 17 NA TRBV7-2 TRBD1 TGTGCCAGCAGCTCCGGAACGGACAGGGGAGTACGGAACACCATATATTTT CASSSGTDRGVRNTIYF
TRBJ2-3 11 NA TRBV20-1 NA TGCAGTGCTAATGTGGCAGATACGCAGTATTTT CSANVADTQYF
TRBJ1-2 14 NA TRBV7-9 NA TGTGCCAGCAGCCTAGAAGGGGACCGCCACGGCTACACCTTC CASSLEGDRHGYTF
TRBJ1-5 14 NA TRBV18 NA TGTGCCAGCTCACTGGACACTAGCAATCAGCCCCAGCATTTT CASSLDTSNQPQHF
TRBJ2-7 12 NA TRBV4-1 NA TGCGCCAGCAGCCATGGAATCTACGAGCAGTACTTC CASSHGIYEQYF
TRBJ2-6 19 NA TRBV9 TRBD2 TGTGCCAGCAGCGTCCAAGCGGGACTAGGCACTTCTGGGGCCAACGTCCTGACTTTC CASSVQAGLGTSGANVLTF
TRBJ2-7 15 few TRBV11-2 TRBD1 TGTGCCAGCAGCGTCACGACAGGGGCTTACTACGAGCAGTACTTC CASSVTTGAYYEQYF
TRBJ2-1 16 NA TRBV27 TRBD2 TGTGCCAGCAGTTTCCAGGGACTAGCGGCCCGTAATGAGCAGTTCTTC CASSFQGLAARNEQFF
TRBJ1-1 13 NA TRBV6-5 NA TGTGCCAGCAGCTGGACCCCCCGTACTGAAGCTTTCTTT CASSWTPRTEAFF
TRBJ2-3 16 NA TRBV11-2 NA TGTGCCAGCAGCTTAACGCGGGGTTGGGGCACAGATACGCAGTATTTT CASSLTRGWGTDTQYF
TRBJ2-5 15 NA TRBV5-4 TRBD2 TGTGCCAGCAGCTTGGCGGCGGGGGGGCAAGAGACCCAGTACTTC CASSLAAGGQETQYF
TRBJ1-5 14 NA TRBV4-1 NA TGCGCCAGCAGCCAAGACGACGGGACTCAGCCCCAGCATTTT CASSQDDGTQPQHF
TRBJ2-2 19 few TRBV11-3 NA TGTGCCAGCAGCTCGACATTCTCAGCGACAGGGAGGATGACCGGGGAGCTGTTTTTT CASSSTFSATGRMTGELFF
TRBJ2-2 13 NA TRBV5-1 TRBD2 TGCGCCAGCAGCCCCAGACTAGCGGGGGAGCTGTTTTTT CASSPRLAGELFF
TRBJ1-1 14 NA TRBV30 NA TGTGCCTGGAGTGCCCTGAACGCGAACACTGAAGCTTTCTTT CAWSALNANTEAFF
TRBJ1-1 13 NA TRBV6-1 NA TGTGCCAGCACATTATCCCGGAACACTGAAGCTTTCTTT CASTLSRNTEAFF
TRBJ1-3 17 NA TRBV4-2 TRBD1 TGTGCCAGCAGCCAGGAGGGTGGGACAGGGAGTGGAAACACCATATATTTT CASSQEGGTGSGNTIYF
TRBJ2-7 15 few TRBV11-1 TRBD2 TGTGCCAGCAGCTCCCGTCTAGCGGGGTCCTACGAGCAGTACTTC CASSSRLAGSYEQYF
TRBJ1-5 14 NA TRBV7-6 NA TGTGCCAGCAGCTTAGCAGGGGGTGGTCAGCCCCAGCATTTT CASSLAGGGQPQHF
TRBJ1-1 13 NA TRBV13 NA TGTGCCAGCAGCATCCGGGACAACACTGAAGCTTTCTTT CASSIRDNTEAFF
TRBJ2-7 11 NA TRBV6-6 NA TGTGCCAGCACCGGTTCCTACGAGCAGTACTTC CASTGSYEQYF
TRBJ2-1 14 NA TRBV5-1 NA TGCGCCAGCAGCTTGGGGGACACCTACAATGAGCAGTTCTTC CASSLGDTYNEQFF
TRBJ1-4 16 NA TRBV4-2 NA TGTGCCAGCAGCCCCTATCCGAGGGGGGCTAATGAAAAACTGTTTTTT CASSPYPRGANEKLFF
TRBJ1-1 11 NA TRBV11-2 NA TGTGCCAGCAGCTTATCTTATATTTGCTTCTTT CASSLSYICFF
TRBJ2-6 19 NA TRBV18 TRBD1 TGTGCCAGCTCACCACGCTCGGGACAGGAGAGCTCTGGGGCCAACGTCCTGACTTTC CASSPRSGQESSGANVLTF
TRBJ1-4 11 NA TRBV30 NA TGTGCCTGGAGTGTACGTAGCCGACTGGTTTTT CAWSVRSRLVF
TRBJ2-2 15 NA TRBV11-2 NA TGTGCCAGCAGCCCCCACCCACACGGCACCGGGGAGCTGTTTTTT CASSPHPHGTGELFF
TRBJ1-2 14 once TRBV9 NA TGTGCCAGCACGGATGGGAATGATGATAAAGGCTACACCTTC CASTDGNDDKGYTF
TRBJ2-1 12 NA TRBV5-1 NA TGCGCCAGCAGCCCGGACTACAATGAGCAGTTCTTC CASSPDYNEQFF
TRBJ1-4 14 NA TRBV2 TRBD1 TGTGCCAGCAGCAAGACAGGGACTAATGAAAAACTGTTTTTT CASSKTGTNEKLFF
TRBJ1-2 15 NA TRBV5-4 NA TGTGCCAGCAGCTTATTAGGGGACGGTAACTATGGCTACACCTTC CASSLLGDGNYGYTF
TRBJ1-1 15 NA TRBV19 NA TGTGCCAGTAGTATAGGAGGCAGAAGGAACACTGAAGCTTTCTTT CASSIGGRRNTEAFF
TRBJ2-1 17 NA TRBV25-1 TRBD1 TGTGCCAGCAGCCACCTTCCGGGACAGGGGTCCTACAATGAGCAGTTCTTC CASSHLPGQGSYNEQFF
TRBJ2-4 15 NA TRBV5-1 NA TGCGCCAGCAGCTTTTCCCCGCCCCTGCGAAACATTCAGTACTTC CASSFSPPLRNIQYF
TRBJ1-1 13 NA TRBV2 NA TGTGCCGGGGGCAGGGAAGCTAACACTGAAGCTTTCTTT CAGGREANTEAFF